The present T cell receptor beta chain was sequenced within a study of blood T cell repertoires in COVID-19. This clone was counted once. Assignments of participants to cohorts depended upon their own reported clinical history. Data came from immunoSEQ multiplex PCR; TCRdb stores just in-frame clones and leaves some out. The sample includes 250,000 to 300,000 clones, around 92% of them seen just once. The trim removed 2 bases at V and 0 bases at J, leaving 0 bases unmatched. Germline V CDR1 and CDR2: GTSNPN, SVGIG (reference sequence). The CDR3 covers 13 residues. This receptor was taken from a woman in her fifties or sixties who had recovered from COVID-19. Sequencing used PBMCs or T cells enriched from blood (not recorded which). This rearrangement joins TRBV30 to TRBJ1-1; 7 bases match TRBD1. The CDR3 region is CAWSTGVNTEAFF. CDR3 nucleotide sequence: TGTGCCTGGAGTACAGGGGTGAACACTGAAGCTTTCTTT.